Sequencing of this TCR beta chain was carried out in a study of vaccination and CD4 T cells after COVID-19. About the study: Median time from COVID diagnosis to post-COVID sampling was 101 days (35 to 161).

There are a few counts of this clonotype. Its antigen is as yet unknown. The Oncomine TCR Beta short-read assay was applied to DNA of cultured CD4+ T cells. The authors extracted genomic DNA from cultured CD4+ T cells. From the PCR reads, TCRdb called clonotypes with MiXCR, one entry per CDR3 protein. The data contain 20,000 to 25,000 distinct CDR3 sequences, approximately 62% of them singletons. Trimming shortened V by 4 bases and J by 3 bases, and 11 bases separated the two germline ends. Germline V lookup: CDR1 KGHDR, CDR2 SFDVKD. The length of the CDR3 is 14 residues. Treatment denoted: approximately nine-day PBMC culture with coronavirus spike peptide pools or control peptides (ViraFEST assay).

This rearrangement joins TRBV24-1 to TRBJ1-1; maybe TRBD1 (6 bases). Material: CD4+ T cells from blood, cultured in vitro. This TCR was recovered from a human donor who had recovered from COVID-19. Here the CDR3 DNA reads TGTGCCACCAGTGACGGGGGCCTCGACACTGAAGCTTTCTTT. As protein: CATSDGGLDTEAFF.